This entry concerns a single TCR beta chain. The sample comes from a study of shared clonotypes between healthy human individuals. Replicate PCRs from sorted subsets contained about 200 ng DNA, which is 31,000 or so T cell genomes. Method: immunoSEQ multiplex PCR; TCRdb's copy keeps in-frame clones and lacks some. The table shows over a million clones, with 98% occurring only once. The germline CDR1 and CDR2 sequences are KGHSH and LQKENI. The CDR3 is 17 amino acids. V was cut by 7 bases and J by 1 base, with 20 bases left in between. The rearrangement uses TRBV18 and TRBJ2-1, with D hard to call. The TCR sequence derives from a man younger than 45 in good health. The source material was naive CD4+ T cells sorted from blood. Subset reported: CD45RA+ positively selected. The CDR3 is CASFLLPGAESYNEQFF. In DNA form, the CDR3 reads TGTGCCAGCTTCCTCCTACCGGGTGCCGAGTCCTACAATGAGCAGTTCTTC.